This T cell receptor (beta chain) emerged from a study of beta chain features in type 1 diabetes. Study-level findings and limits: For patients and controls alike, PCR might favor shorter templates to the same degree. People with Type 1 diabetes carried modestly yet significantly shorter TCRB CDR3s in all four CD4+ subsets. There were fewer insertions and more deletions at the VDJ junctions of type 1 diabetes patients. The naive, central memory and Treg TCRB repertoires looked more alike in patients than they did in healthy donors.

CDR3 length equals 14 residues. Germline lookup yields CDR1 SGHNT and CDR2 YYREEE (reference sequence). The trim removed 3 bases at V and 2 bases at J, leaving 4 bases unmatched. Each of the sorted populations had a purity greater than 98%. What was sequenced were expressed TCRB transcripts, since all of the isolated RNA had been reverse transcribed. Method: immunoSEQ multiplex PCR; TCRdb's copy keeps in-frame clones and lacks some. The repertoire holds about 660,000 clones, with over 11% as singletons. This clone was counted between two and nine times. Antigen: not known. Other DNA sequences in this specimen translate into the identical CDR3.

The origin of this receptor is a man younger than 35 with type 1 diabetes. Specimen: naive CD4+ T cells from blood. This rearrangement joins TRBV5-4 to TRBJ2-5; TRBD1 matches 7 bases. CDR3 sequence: CASSSGQIQETQYF. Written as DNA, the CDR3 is TGTGCCAGCAGCTCGGGACAGATTCAAGAGACCCAGTACTTC. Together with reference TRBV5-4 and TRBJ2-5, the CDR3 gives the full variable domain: ETGVTQSPTHLIKTRGQQVTLRCSSQSGHNTVSWYQQALGQGPQFIFQYYREEENGRGNFPPRFSGLQFPNYSSELNVNALELDDSALYLCASSSGQIQETQYFGPGTRLLVL.